This entry lists 17 T cell receptor beta chains sequenced from one sample in a study of blood T cell repertoires in COVID-19. Repertoires were generated with immunoSEQ multiplex PCR, while TCRdb's copy carries only in-frame clones and drops some. The sample records over 75,000 clones, roughly 85% being singletons. Sequenced input: peripheral blood. Receptors were obtained from a human donor in a cohort sampled during active COVID-19.

This sequence joins TRBV7-9 and TRBJ1-6, with 7 positions matching TRBD1. Trimming at V came to 4 bases and at J to 9 bases, leaving 12 bases not matched to a gene. Germline CDR1 SEHNR, CDR2 FQNEAQ (reference sequence). The CDR3 contains 16 residues. The CDR3 coding sequence is TGTGCCAGCAGCTCCCACCGACAGGGCATCGGTTCACCCCTCCACTTT. Amino acids: CASSSHRQGIGSPLHF.

The chain recombines TRBV2 with TRBJ1-2, with TRBD1 identical over 9 bases. With 6 bases clipped from V and 2 bases from J, the junction kept 1 base outside the gene matches. The CDR3 consists of 13 residues. The germline gives CDR1 SNHLY, CDR2 FYNNEI. The CDR3 DNA reads TGTGCCAGCAGCGGGACAGGGAACTATGGCTACACCTTC. Its protein product is CASSGTGNYGYTF. The full variable domain, completed using reference TRBV2 and TRBJ1-2, is EPEVTQTPSHQVTQMGQEVILRCVPISNHLYFYWYRQILGQKVEFLVSFYNNEISEKSEIFDDQFSVERPDGSNFTLKIRSTKLEDSAMYFCASSGTGNYGYTFGSGTRLTVV.

The J gene is TRBJ2-7, the V gene TRBV30; D is perhaps TRBD2 (5 bases). From germline, CDR1 is GTSNPN and CDR2 SVGIG (reference sequence). CDR3 size: 11 residues. V dropped 3 bases and J dropped 4 bases, with 7 bases sitting between them. This chain's CDR3 is CAWSRGYEQYF. CDR3 DNA: TGTGCCTGGAGCCGGGGATACGAGCAGTACTTC.

CDR3 coding DNA: TGTGCCAGCAGCCCCGGACAAGTTATTGGCTATGGCTACACCTTC. This translates into CASSPGQVIGYGYTF. The J gene is TRBJ1-2, the V gene TRBV11-2; tentatively, D is TRBD1 (5 bases). Germline V CDR1 and CDR2: SGHAT, FQNNGV. V lost 5 bases, J lost 4 bases, and 17 bases lay in between. CDR3 size: 15 residues.

The gene calls are TRBV5-1 and TRBJ1-6, with 7 bases lining up with TRBD1. This CDR3 is built from 20 residues. V shed 0 bases and J 0 bases; nucleotides not matched to a gene: 12. The germline gives CDR1 SGHRS, CDR2 YFSETQ. The CDR3 spells CASSLEPHTQGISYNSPLHF. The CDR3 DNA follows: TGCGCCAGCAGCTTGGAACCACACACACAGGGGATCTCCTATAATTCACCCCTCCACTTT.

This clone was observed a handful of times. The chain joins TRBV24-1 to TRBJ2-3, with 12 bases aligning to TRBD2. The CDR3 contains 16 residues. Germline CDR1 is KGHDR and CDR2 is SFDVKD. V gave up 2 bases and J gave up 5 bases; unmatched junction bases: 4. The CDR3 here is CATSDSSGGAIDTQYF. Here the CDR3 DNA reads TGTGCCACCAGTGATTCTAGCGGGGGGGCTATAGATACGCAGTATTTT.

The chain joins TRBV5-4 to TRBJ1-2, with TRBD1 identical over 11 bases. The CDR3 has 16 residues. V was clipped by 4 bases and J by 8 bases; unmatched bases: 13. CDR1 SGHNT and CDR2 YYREEE come from the germline V gene (reference sequence). The CDR3 loop reads CASSLGGQGAYWGYTF. The CDR3, as DNA: TGTGCCAGCAGCCTCGGAGGACAGGGGGCCTACTGGGGCTACACCTTC.

This clone was detected many times. The gene calls are TRBV5-1 and TRBJ1-2; D uncertain. The CDR3 is made up of 12 amino acids. Germline V gene data show CDR1 as SGHRS and CDR2 as YFSETQ. Trimming removed 3 bases at V and 2 bases at J, with 5 bases between. CDR3 region: CASSYSNYGYTF. The CDR3 DNA sequence: TGCGCCAGCAGCTACAGCAACTATGGCTACACCTTC.

The rearrangement joins TRBV19 to TRBJ2-7; 14 positions match TRBD2. Germline V lookup: CDR1 LNHDA, CDR2 SQIVND (reference sequence). Trimming removed 6 bases from V and 5 bases from J; junction bases left unmatched: 6. This CDR3 contains 15 residues. The CDR3 DNA reads TGTGCCAGTAGCGGGACTAGCGGGAGAGGCAACGAGCAGTACTTC. This codes for CASSGTSGRGNEQYF.

This clone is labeled as medium-sized (0.01 to 0.1%). The chain links TRBV18 to TRBJ1-3; 7 bases fit TRBD1. The CDR3 is made up of 14 amino acids. Germline V gene data show CDR1 as KGHSH and CDR2 as LQKENI. V was pared by 6 bases and J by 0 bases, with 2 bases of the junction left unmatched. CDR3 residues: CASSTGVSGNTIYF. The DNA for the CDR3 is TGTGCCAGCTCCACAGGGGTCTCTGGAAACACCATATATTTT.

This rearrangement joins TRBV4-1 to TRBJ1-2; the D gene is possibly TRBD1 (6 bases). Trimming removed 6 bases from V and 8 bases from J, with 25 bases in between. CDR3 size: 16 residues. CDR1 MGHRA and CDR2 YSYEKL come from the germline V gene. Here the CDR3 DNA reads TGCGCCAGCAGACCGGGACACGGTCCTTTTCAACCAGGCTACACCTTC. It specifies CASRPGHGPFQPGYTF.

This chain connects TRBV5-1 to TRBJ1-5; 9 bases map to TRBD1. This CDR3 spans 14 amino acids. Germline V gene lookup returns CDR1 SGHRS and CDR2 YFSETQ. After removal of 4 bases from V and 2 bases from J, the junction contained 1 base not matched to a gene. CDR3 sequence: CASSRTGGNQPQHF. CDR3 bases: TGCGCCAGCAGCCGGACAGGGGGCAATCAGCCCCAGCATTTT.

J is TRBJ1-6 and V is TRBV5-4; unclear D gene. The CDR3 is 15 amino acids. The germline CDR1 and CDR2 sequences are SGHNT and YYREEE (reference sequence). V was trimmed by 0 bases and J by 0 bases, leaving 4 bases between them. The CDR3 DNA follows: TGTGCCAGCAGCTTGGCCCTCTCCTATAATTCACCCCTCCACTTT. Amino acids: CASSLALSYNSPLHF.

CDR3 nucleotide sequence: TGTGCCAGCACTGAACGACAGGTTAGCAATCAGCCCCAGCATTTT. Amino acids: CASTERQVSNQPQHF. The chain couples TRBV6-6 to TRBJ1-5; possibly TRBD1 for D (6 bases). CDR1 and CDR2 (germline): MNHNY, SVGAGI (reference sequence). The CDR3 totals 15 residues. Between the trimmed V and J ends, which lost 7 bases and 0 bases, there was a span of 13 bases.

The V call is TRBV6-5, the J call TRBJ2-5; TRBD2 aligns across 7 bases. CDR1 MNHEY and CDR2 SVGAGI come from the germline V gene. With V trimmed by 4 bases and J by 3 bases, 5 bases remained unmatched. This CDR3 contains 14 residues. CDR3 DNA: TGTGCCAGCAGTTTAGGGACTATCAAAGAGACCCAGTACTTC. Its protein is CASSLGTIKETQYF.

The chain is built from TRBV19 and TRBJ1-5, with TRBD1 matching over 7 bases. Looked up from germline, CDR1 is LNHDA and CDR2 is SQIVND (reference sequence). The J segment lost 4 bases and the V segment lost 3 bases, leaving 6 bases of the junction unmatched. This CDR3 has 15 residues. For the CDR3, the DNA is TGTGCCAGTAGTATTCAGAAGGGGGCAAATCAGCCCCAGCATTTT. It translates to CASSIQKGANQPQHF.

The genes are TRBV30 and TRBJ1-6, with TRBD1 matching over 7 bases. The V and J ends lost 3 bases and 9 bases, in that order; junction bases with no gene match: 17. CDR3 length: 17 residues. Germline-derived CDR1 and CDR2 are GTSNPN and SVGIG (reference sequence). CDR3 nucleotides: TGTGCCTGGAGGGAAAAGACCCAGCAGGGGGATAGTTCACCCCTCCACTTT. Protein product: CAWREKTQQGDSSPLHF.